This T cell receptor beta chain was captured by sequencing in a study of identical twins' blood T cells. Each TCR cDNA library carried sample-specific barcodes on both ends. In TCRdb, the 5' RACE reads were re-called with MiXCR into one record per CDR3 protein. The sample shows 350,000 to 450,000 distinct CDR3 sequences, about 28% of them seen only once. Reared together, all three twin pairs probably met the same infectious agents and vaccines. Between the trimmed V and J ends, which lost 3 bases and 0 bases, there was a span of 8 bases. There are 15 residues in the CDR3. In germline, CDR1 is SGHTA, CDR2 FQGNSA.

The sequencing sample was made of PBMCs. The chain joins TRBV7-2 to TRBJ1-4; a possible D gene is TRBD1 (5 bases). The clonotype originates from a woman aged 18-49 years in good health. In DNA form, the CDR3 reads TGTGCCAGCAGCTTGGACATATCAACTAATGAAAAACTGTTTTTT. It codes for CASSLDISTNEKLFF.